This TCR beta chain was identified in a study of control samples from healthy donors and cancer patients. CDR1 and CDR2 (germline): SGHRS, YFSETQ. The CDR3 is made up of 15 amino acids. The V gene end was trimmed by 3 bases and the J gene end by 0 bases; junction bases not matched to a gene: 4. Profiling relied on immunoSEQ multiplex PCR, and the TCRdb table lists in-frame clones only, not all of them. The sample records 200,000 or so clones, about 90% being singletons. The receptor's source is a man aged 25-45 years in good health. Sequencing was performed on blood. V usage is TRBV5-1 and J usage is TRBJ1-1; TRBD1 aligns across 8 bases. This CDR3 reads CASSSMTGVNTEAFF. The CDR3 region has the DNA TGCGCCAGCAGCTCTATGACAGGGGTGAACACTGAAGCTTTCTTT.